The source of this T cell receptor (beta chain) is a study of human T cells and chemical hapten exposure. Study-wide findings and caveats: Patch test score rose with PT1 expanded TCRs, significant at 8, 16, 32, not 4.

TCRdb reanalysed the RACE reads using MiXCR and keeps one entry per CDR3 protein. The table records approximately 80,000 distinct CDR3 sequences, roughly 10% of them present only once. Time point described: patch test 3, about 24 weeks after DPC sensitization. The treatment was: therapeutic diphenylcyclopropenone sensitization with weekly scalp DPC. Points on this clonotype: Its antigen is still unknown.

The CDR3 runs to 13 residues. The germline V gene has CDR1 MNHEY and CDR2 SVGEGT. Between the trimmed V and J ends, which lost 7 bases and 4 bases, there was a span of 11 bases. The chain uses TRBV6-2 or TRBV6-3 and TRBJ1-5, with D maybe TRBD1 (5 bases). This sequence was found in a woman between 45 and 65 years old with alopecia areata. Some clones in this sample may be carry-over from other donors' samples. This specimen consisted of whole blood, obtained in connection with sensitization to the hapten diphenylcyclopropenone (DPC). CDR3 sequence (DNA): TGTGCCAGCACTAGGGACGGAAATCAGCCCCAGCATTTT. Encoded protein: CASTRDGNQPQHF.